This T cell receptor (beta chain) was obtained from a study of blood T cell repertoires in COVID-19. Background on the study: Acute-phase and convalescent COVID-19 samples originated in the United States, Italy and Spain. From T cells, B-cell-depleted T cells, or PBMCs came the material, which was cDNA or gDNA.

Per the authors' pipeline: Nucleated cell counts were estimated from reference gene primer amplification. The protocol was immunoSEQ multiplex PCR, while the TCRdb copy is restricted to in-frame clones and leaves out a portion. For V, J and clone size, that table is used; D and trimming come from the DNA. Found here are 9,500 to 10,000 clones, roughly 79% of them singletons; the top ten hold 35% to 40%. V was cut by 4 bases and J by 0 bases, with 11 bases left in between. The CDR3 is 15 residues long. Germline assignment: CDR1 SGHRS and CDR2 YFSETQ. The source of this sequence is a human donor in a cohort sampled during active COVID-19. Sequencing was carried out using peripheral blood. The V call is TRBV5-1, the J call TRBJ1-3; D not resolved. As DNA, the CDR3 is TGCGCCAGCAGCCCTACGGGGTACTCTGGAAACACCATATATTTT. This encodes CASSPTGYSGNTIYF.